A single sample gave rise to the 10 T cell receptor beta chains below, sequenced in a study of control samples from healthy donors and cancer patients. Profiling relied on immunoSEQ multiplex PCR, and the TCRdb table lists in-frame clones only, not all of them. Of some 140,000 clones in the sample, roughly 92% were seen once. The sample comprised blood. These TCRs come from a man younger than 40 in good health.

The chain recombines TRBV6-5 with TRBJ2-7; 7 nucleotides agree with TRBD1. Germline assignment: CDR1 MNHEY and CDR2 SVGAGI. The CDR3 contains 13 residues. With V trimmed by 6 bases and J by 5 bases, 7 bases remained unmatched. The DNA for the CDR3 is TGTGCCAGCAGATCTGGGACAGTCCACGAGCAGTACTTC. Protein: CASRSGTVHEQYF.

The CDR3 spells CASSDGTSATQYF. In nucleotides, the CDR3 is TGTGCCAGCAGTGACGGGACTAGCGCGACGCAGTATTTT. The chain recombines TRBV6-4 with TRBJ2-3; 10 bases align to TRBD2. Germline V gene data show CDR1 as MRHNA and CDR2 as SNTAGT. The V segment lost 2 bases and the J segment 9 bases; nucleotides outside the gene matches: 2. This CDR3 region has 13 residues.

This chain connects TRBV30 to TRBJ1-2, with D uncertain. The ends were cut back, 1 base at V and 5 bases at J, with 14 bases in the middle. The CDR3 runs to 14 residues. CDR1 is GTSNPN, CDR2 SVGIG, per germline (reference sequence). CDR3 protein: CAWSGRTPRYGYTF. The CDR3 DNA reads as TGTGCCTGGAGTGGGAGGACTCCGAGGTATGGCTACACCTTC.

This chain uses TRBV11-3 with TRBJ2-2; D uncertain. Deletions cut 9 bases from V and 5 bases from J, with 16 bases between. The length of the CDR3 is 14 residues. Germline V lookup: CDR1 SGHNT, CDR2 YENEEA. CDR3 in DNA: TGTGCCAGTATCAGGACGGAAGGGACCGGGGAGCTGTTTTTT. Translating gives CASIRTEGTGELFF.

V gene TRBV28 combines with J gene TRBJ2-3; D is undetermined. This CDR3 region has 14 residues. V lost 2 bases and J lost 7, with 13 bases in between. The germline gives CDR1 MDHEN, CDR2 SYDVKM. This CDR3 is CASSLVSLLYTQYF. Here the CDR3 DNA reads TGTGCCAGCAGTTTAGTGTCCTTACTATATACGCAGTATTTT.

The CDR3 is CASSLRAGALLSGNTIYF. CDR3 bases: TGTGCCAGCAGCCTACGGGCGGGGGCTCTCCTCTCTGGAAACACCATATATTTT. V usage is TRBV7-3 and J usage is TRBJ1-3; possible D gene TRBD1, 6 bases. Germline V gives CDR1 SGHTA, CDR2 FQGTGA. CDR3 length: 18 residues. The V gene lost 5 bases and the J gene lost 0 bases, with 20 bases spanning the gap.

About this clone: The limits of the CDR3 on the DNA are not certain, so only TCRdb's listed CDR3 is given. The CDR3 reads CASSTSNTGELFF. The V call is TRBV28, the J call TRBJ2-2; the table's D call, TRBD2, was not checked against the DNA. Germline V gene data show CDR1 as MDHEN and CDR2 as SYDVKM. The CDR3 is 13 amino acids long, termini counted.

The genes are TRBV6-5 and TRBJ2-3; TRBD1 or TRBD2 may be the D gene (5 bases each). The CDR3 totals 14 residues. V was clipped by 0 bases and J by 6 bases, with 10 bases between them. Germline values: CDR1 MNHEY, CDR2 SVGAGI. CDR3 nucleotide sequence: TGTGCCAGCAGTTACTCGGAGGCAGGGGATACGCAGTATTTT. This encodes CASSYSEAGDTQYF.

The gene calls are TRBV27 and TRBJ1-5; 9 bases match TRBD1. The CDR3 has 16 amino acids. Unmatched junction bases numbered 7, after V lost 2 bases and J lost 5 bases. Germline loops: CDR1 MNHEY, CDR2 SMNVEV (reference sequence). CDR3 DNA: TGTGCCAGCAGTTTACTACCGGGACAGGGAGATCAGCCCCAGCATTTT. Translation: CASSLLPGQGDQPQHF.

A single count supports this clone. V gene TRBV30 combines with J gene TRBJ2-3; no reliable D call. CDR1 is GTSNPN and CDR2 is SVGIG in the germline V gene (reference sequence). The CDR3 is 15 residues long. Trimming shortened V by 3 bases and J by 2 bases, and 15 bases separated the two germline ends. CDR3 protein: CAWRQPGSPTDTQYF. CDR3 in DNA: TGTGCCTGGAGGCAGCCGGGTTCCCCCACAGATACGCAGTATTTT.